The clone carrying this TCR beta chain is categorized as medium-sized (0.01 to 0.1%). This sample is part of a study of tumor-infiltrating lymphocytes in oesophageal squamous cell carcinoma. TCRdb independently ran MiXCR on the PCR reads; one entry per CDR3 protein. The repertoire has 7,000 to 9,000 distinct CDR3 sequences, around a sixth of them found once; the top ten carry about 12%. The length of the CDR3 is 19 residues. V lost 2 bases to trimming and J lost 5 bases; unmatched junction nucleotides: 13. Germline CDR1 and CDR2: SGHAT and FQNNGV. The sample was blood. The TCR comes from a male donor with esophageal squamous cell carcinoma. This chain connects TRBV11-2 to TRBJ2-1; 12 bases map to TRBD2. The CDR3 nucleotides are TGTGCCAGCAGCTTAAGACTAGCGGGGGCCACCCCCCTACACAATGAGCAGTTCTTC. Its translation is CASSLRLAGATPLHNEQFF.